This TCR beta chain was found in a study of CD8 T cells in Susac syndrome. This clonotype was seen once. V was pared by 0 bases and J by 11 bases, with 19 bases between. The CDR3 has 16 amino acids. Per germline, CDR1 SGHVS and CDR2 FQNEAQ. Random-hexamer reverse transcription was applied to about 0.45 to 1 ug RNA. Amplification of the TCR beta CDR3 was carried out by immunoSEQ multiplex PCR, which spanned a total of 54 Vbeta and 13 Jbeta segments. TCRdb reprocessed the immunoSEQ multiplex PCR reads via MiXCR and lists one record per CDR3 protein. The profile shows 300,000 or so distinct CDR3 sequences, approximately 90% of them singletons.

The J gene is TRBJ1-4, the V gene TRBV7-8, with D perhaps matching TRBD1 (5 bases). This receptor was obtained from a human donor with multiple sclerosis. The sample taken for sequencing was CD4+ T cells from PBMCs. The CDR3, as DNA: TGTGCCAGCAGCTTAGCCCCTCCGTGGGGGAGGAAGAAACTGTTTTTT. Amino acid sequence: CASSLAPPWGRKKLFF.